The 18 T cell receptor beta chains reported below all come from one sample, sequenced in a study of CD8 T cells in Susac syndrome (dated by TCRdb to the late 2010s). Libraries were constructed by the immunoSEQ multiplex PCR assay. RNA was extracted using the RNeasy kit, and roughly 0.45 to 1 microgram was reverse transcribed with random hexamers. Using fastp at Q25 and MiXCR, TCRdb reprocessed the public reads and kept productive beta chains. Each record represents a unique CDR3 protein, reported with the most common genes and DNA among its rows. Within this sample are around 56,000 distinct CDR3 sequences, with approximately 92% of them counted one time only. The ten largest clones capture about 0.21% of the sample. The sample taken for sequencing was CD8+ T cells from PBMCs. The receptors derive from a human donor in good health.

V gene TRBV20-1 combines with J gene TRBJ2-2; 10 bases are a match to TRBD1. Germline CDR1 DFQATT, CDR2 SNEGSKA (reference sequence). The length of the CDR3 is 16 residues. The V gene end was trimmed by 6 bases and the J gene end by 3 bases; junction bases not matched to a gene: 10. The DNA of the CDR3 is TGCAGTGCGGAACCGGGACAGGGGTTTCACACCGGGGAGCTGTTTTTT. Protein product: CSAEPGQGFHTGELFF.

This chain connects TRBV7-3 to TRBJ1-1, with TRBD1 as a possible D gene (5 bases). This CDR3 is 15 amino acids long. V was pared by 2 bases and J by 6 bases, with 16 bases between. The germline V gene encodes CDR1 SGHTA and CDR2 FQGTGA. DNA for the CDR3: TGTGCCAGCAGCTTATCCCCGACACAGACAGCTGAAGCTTTCTTT. Amino acid sequence: CASSLSPTQTAEAFF.

The chain recombines TRBV14 with TRBJ2-1; D is perhaps TRBD2 (6 bases). Germline CDR1 SGHDN, CDR2 FVKESK. Trimming shortened V by 5 bases and J by 10 bases, and 12 bases separated the two germline ends. The CDR3 spans 12 residues. CDR3: CASSWGGSEQFF. DNA for the CDR3: TGTGCCAGCAGCTGGGGAGGCTCCGAGCAGTTCTTC.

The rearrangement joins TRBV19 to TRBJ1-5, with TRBD1 matching 7 bases. CDR3 length equals 15 residues. The germline CDR1 and CDR2 sequences are LNHDA and SQIVND (reference sequence). With 6 bases clipped from V and 0 bases from J, the junction kept 5 bases outside the gene matches. The CDR3 coding sequence is TGTGCCAGTAGGCTGACAGGGAATAGCAATCAGCCCCAGCATTTT. Protein sequence: CASRLTGNSNQPQHF.

This chain connects TRBV4-1 to TRBJ2-2, with D hard to call. The germline V and J ends were trimmed by 4 bases and 1 base, with 7 bases remaining between them. Germline V gene sequence: CDR1 MGHRA, CDR2 YSYEKL. This CDR3 is built from 14 residues. CDR3 in amino acids: CASSPIGNTGELFF. CDR3 in DNA: TGCGCCAGCAGCCCCATCGGGAACACCGGGGAGCTGTTTTTT.

The chain combines TRBV4-3 with TRBJ2-2; D gene ambiguous. Germline V lookup: CDR1 LGHNA, CDR2 YSLEER. The CDR3 extends over 13 amino acids. V lost 4 bases, J lost 6 bases, and 9 bases lay in between. Written as DNA, the CDR3 is TGCGCCAGCAGCCCCGTCTGGCCCGGGGAGCTGTTTTTT. Translated: CASSPVWPGELFF.

This rearrangement joins TRBV4-3 to TRBJ2-7; 10 bases match TRBD1. The junction had 7 bases not matched to a gene; V was cut back by 0 bases and J by 2 bases. This CDR3 has 17 amino acids. Germline CDR1 is LGHNA and CDR2 is YSLEER. The CDR3 coding sequence is TGCGCCAGCAGCCAAGATAAAAGTGGACAGGGGGCCTACGAGCAGTACTTC. Translated: CASSQDKSGQGAYEQYF.

The gene calls are TRBV4-3 and TRBJ2-7, with 7 bases that match TRBD2. The V segment lost 0 bases and the J segment 4 bases; nucleotides outside the gene matches: 9. The CDR3 is 16 amino acids. From germline, CDR1 is LGHNA and CDR2 YSLEER. DNA of the CDR3: TGCGCCAGCAGCCAAGATGTCAGCGGGGCTAGTTACGAGCAGTACTTC. This translates into CASSQDVSGASYEQYF.

As DNA, the CDR3 is TGTGCCAGCAGCCAGGAGGACAGGGAAACGGAGACCCAGTACTTC. The encoded protein is CASSQEDRETETQYF. The chain recombines TRBV4-2 with TRBJ2-5; 8 bases fit TRBD1. Germline-derived CDR1 and CDR2 are LGHNA and YNFKEQ. This CDR3 is built from 15 residues. V lost 3 bases and J lost 5; bases outside the gene matches: 8.

The V gene is TRBV4-1, the J gene TRBJ1-5, with a tentative D call TRBD1 (5 bases). The germline V and J ends were trimmed by 4 bases and 3 bases, with 16 bases remaining between them. Germline V gives CDR1 MGHRA, CDR2 YSYEKL. The CDR3 is 16 amino acids. CDR3 sequence: CASSPEPGRFNQPQHF. CDR3 in DNA: TGCGCCAGCAGCCCGGAACCAGGGAGGTTCAATCAGCCCCAGCATTTT.

The chain couples TRBV11-2 to TRBJ2-7, with D possibly being TRBD1 (5 bases). Trimming shortened V by 2 bases and J by 3 bases, and 8 bases separated the two germline ends. Germline V gives CDR1 SGHAT, CDR2 FQNNGV. The CDR3 runs to 13 residues. In DNA, the CDR3 is TGTGCCAGCAGCTTAATCGGACACTACGAGCAGTACTTC. Translated, it gives CASSLIGHYEQYF.

The chain couples TRBV7-6 to TRBJ2-2; D may match TRBD1 or TRBD2 (5 bases each). The CDR3 contains 17 residues. Trimming left V 4 bases short and J 2 bases short, with 17 bases between. In germline, CDR1 is SGHVS, CDR2 FNYEAQ. The CDR3 protein is CASSSTPGTDNTGELFF. Written as DNA, the CDR3 is TGTGCCAGCAGCTCTACGCCCGGGACGGATAACACCGGGGAGCTGTTTTTT.

J is TRBJ2-1 and V is TRBV10-3, with 8 bases fitting TRBD1. The CDR3 sequence is 13 residues long. Trimming at V came to 8 bases and at J to 8 bases, leaving 8 bases not matched to a gene. CDR1 and CDR2 from the germline V gene are ENHRY and SYGVKD. The CDR3 is CAIGDRTLDEQFF. The CDR3 DNA reads TGTGCCATCGGGGACAGGACTTTGGATGAGCAGTTCTTC.

CDR3: CASSYIAGEAFF. CDR3 in DNA: TGTGCCAGCAGCTATATAGCCGGTGAAGCTTTCTTT. The chain couples TRBV7-6 to TRBJ1-1; D gene uncertain. V was shortened by 4 bases and J by 7 bases, with 10 bases between the two germline ends. The CDR3 is 12 residues long. Germline lookup yields CDR1 SGHVS and CDR2 FNYEAQ.

The chain recombines TRBV29-1 with TRBJ1-1; D ambiguous. The V end was cut by 4 bases, the J end by 4 bases, with 16 bases between. In germline, CDR1 is SQVTM, CDR2 ANQGSEA. The CDR3 runs to 14 residues. The CDR3: CSVVFGGRGTEAFF. In DNA, the CDR3 is TGCAGCGTTGTCTTTGGAGGACGGGGCACTGAAGCTTTCTTT.

V usage is TRBV30 and J usage is TRBJ1-4; D ambiguous. This CDR3 has 12 residues. V shed 2 bases and J shed 7 bases, with 8 bases lying between them. Germline V gene data show CDR1 as GTSNPN and CDR2 as SVGIG (reference sequence). The CDR3 sequence: CAWSSTGEKLFF. The CDR3 DNA reads TGTGCCTGGAGTAGTACCGGTGAAAAACTGTTTTTT.

The rearrangement links TRBV27 to TRBJ1-1; D remains unclear. Trimming removed 4 bases from V and 3 bases from J, with 9 bases in between. The CDR3 totals 13 residues. Germline values: CDR1 MNHEY, CDR2 SMNVEV (reference sequence). As DNA, the CDR3 is TGTGCCAGCAGTTCCCGATATTACACTGAAGCTTTCTTT. Its protein is CASSSRYYTEAFF.

This chain uses TRBV12-3 or TRBV12-4 with TRBJ1-5, with D perhaps matching TRBD1 (5 bases). The CDR3 covers 13 residues. Trimming left V 5 bases short and J 6 bases short, with 11 bases between. The CDR3 bases are TGTGCCAGCAGTCCAGGGAGGGCTCAGCCCCAGCATTTT. Translating gives CASSPGRAQPQHF.